Shown below are 12 T cell receptor beta chains from a single sample sequenced in a study of tumor and adjacent non-tumor tissue in lung cancer. TCRbeta libraries were built with three rounds of nested PCR, modified from ARM-PCR. One entry per CDR3 protein, called by TCRdb with MiXCR from the multiplex PCR reads. Here the sample spans fewer than 120,000 distinct CDR3 sequences, approximately 80% being singletons. This sample's RNA came from whole unsorted tissue. Source material: lung tumor tissue. All receptors derive from a man in his 70s with non-small cell lung cancer.

This chain links TRBV6-5 with TRBJ2-2; the match to TRBD2 covers 10 bases. The CDR3 has 17 amino acids. Losses at the gene ends were 0 bases for V and 3 bases for J; bases not matched to a gene: 4. Germline-derived CDR1 and CDR2 are MNHEY and SVGAGI. The DNA of the CDR3 is TGTGCCAGCAGTTACTCGATAGCGGGAGGTGACACCGGGGAGCTGTTTTTT. Translating it yields CASSYSIAGGDTGELFF.

The chain couples TRBV29-1 to TRBJ2-7; no clear D. Germline V gives CDR1 SQVTM, CDR2 ANQGSEA. CDR3 size: 11 residues. V dropped 6 bases and J dropped 6 bases, with 12 bases sitting between them. In DNA, the CDR3 is TGCAGCGTCGAGTCGCCGTGCGAGCAGTACTTC. It specifies CSVESPCEQYF.

Details on this clonotype: The junction shows a germline mismatch at one end, possibly a read error. J is TRBJ1-2 and V is TRBV11-3, with TRBD1 as a possible D gene (6 bases). Germline V lookup: CDR1 SGHNT, CDR2 YENEEA. CDR3 size: 15 residues. Written as DNA, the CDR3 is TGTGCTAGCAGCTTATTGGGGACAAGGCTTTATGACTACACCTTC. Protein product: CASSLLGTRLYDYTF.

Concerning this clonotype itself: Lacking the conserved final phenylalanine or tryptophan, this CDR3 likely reflects a read error. V gene TRBV4-1 combines with J gene TRBJ1-1, with a weak D call TRBD1 (6 bases). CDR1 is MGHRA and CDR2 is YSYEKL in the germline V gene. This CDR3 comprises 16 residues. Trimming took 0 bases from V and 1 from J, leaving 12 bases between them. CDR3 protein: CASSQDMRGRNTEAFL. The DNA for the CDR3 is TGCGCCAGCAGCCAAGATATGAGGGGGAGGAACACTGAAGCTTTCTTA.

This clonotype was counted ten times or more. This chain links TRBV20-1 with TRBJ1-5; 7 bases fit TRBD1. V dropped 3 bases and J dropped 7; count of bases not matched to a gene: 6. Looked up from germline, CDR1 is DFQATT and CDR2 is SNEGSKA (reference sequence). This CDR3 is built from 13 residues. The CDR3 coding sequence is TGCAGTGCTAGCCAAGGGGGCGGCCAGCCCCAGCATTTT. This sequence encodes CSASQGGGQPQHF.

On this clonotype itself: An end of the junction differs from the germline gene, which may be a read error. The chain links TRBV29-1 to TRBJ2-3; the match to TRBD1 covers 12 bases. The CDR3 runs to 14 residues. In germline, CDR1 is SQVTM, CDR2 ANQGSEA. The CDR3 DNA follows: TGCAGCGTTTCGGGACAGGGGGCTTCAGATATGCAGTATTTT. Encoded protein: CSVSGQGASDMQYF.

Details on this clonotype: It may be a read error: a sequence one base away is much more abundant. The chain recombines TRBV5-5 with TRBJ1-1; D may be TRBD1 (6 bases). The CDR3 is 16 amino acids. Per germline, CDR1 SGHKS and CDR2 YYEKEE (reference sequence). The CDR3 loop is CASSLDGGAGRTETFF. CDR3 nucleotide sequence: TGTGCCAGCAGCTTGGATGGGGGCGCCGGACGCACTGAAACTTTCTTT.

About this clonotype: The junction departs from germline at one end; a sequencing error may be responsible. The rearrangement links TRBV7-9 to TRBJ2-7; D perhaps matches TRBD1 (7 bases). CDR1 SEHNR and CDR2 FQNEAQ come from the germline V gene (reference sequence). The CDR3 loop spans 14 amino acids. Here the CDR3 DNA reads TGTGCCAGCAGTTTAGATTCCAGGGGGGACGAGCAGTACTTC. This sequence encodes CASSLDSRGDEQYF. The whole variable domain, filled in from reference TRBV7-9 and TRBJ2-7, reads DTGVSQNPRHKITKRGQNVTFRCDPISEHNRLYWYRQTLGQGPEFLTYFQNEAQLEKSRLLSDRFSAERPKGSFSTLEIQRTEQGDSAMYLCASSLDSRGDEQYFGPGTRLTVT.

This rearrangement joins TRBV6-2 or TRBV6-3 to TRBJ1-5; possibly TRBD1 for D (5 bases). V was clipped by 7 bases and J by 2 bases, with 21 bases between them. This CDR3 is 17 amino acids long. Looked up from germline, CDR1 is MNHEY and CDR2 is SVGEGT. CDR3: CASNSPMIGHRNQPQHF. The CDR3 DNA is TGTGCCAGCAATTCTCCGATGATTGGACATCGCAATCAGCCCCAGCATTTT.

As for this clonotype: At one of its ends the junction is not consistent with the germline gene, which may arise from a read error. V usage is TRBV11-3 and J usage is TRBJ2-3; D is undetermined. This CDR3 has 15 residues. Germline values: CDR1 SGHNT, CDR2 YENEEA. CDR3: CASTCWEVSTDRQYF. The CDR3 DNA reads TGTGCCAGCACCTGTTGGGAAGTAAGCACAGATAGGCAGTATTTT.

Points on this clonotype: Its ends do not fully match the called genes, so a read error is possible. The chain couples TRBV29-1 to TRBJ1-1; 9 positions agree with TRBD1. Per germline, CDR1 SQVTM and CDR2 ANQGSEA. The CDR3 extends over 14 amino acids. The chain's CDR3 is CSLMDRGRDTEGFF. DNA for the CDR3: TGCAGCCTTATGGACAGGGGCAGGGACACTGAAGGTTTCTTT.

With respect to this clonotype: Because the CDR3 is missing its conserved closing phenylalanine or tryptophan, this is likely a read error. The chain combines TRBV29-1 with TRBJ2-7, with D uncertain. Germline-derived CDR1 and CDR2 are SQVTM and ANQGSEA. The CDR3 covers 14 residues. Trimming took off 2 bases at V and 3 bases at J, with 14 bases between the two ends. CDR3 DNA sequence: TGCAGCGTTGAAAGGGCGGAACCGAGCTACGAGCAGTACTTG. It specifies CSVERAEPSYEQYL.